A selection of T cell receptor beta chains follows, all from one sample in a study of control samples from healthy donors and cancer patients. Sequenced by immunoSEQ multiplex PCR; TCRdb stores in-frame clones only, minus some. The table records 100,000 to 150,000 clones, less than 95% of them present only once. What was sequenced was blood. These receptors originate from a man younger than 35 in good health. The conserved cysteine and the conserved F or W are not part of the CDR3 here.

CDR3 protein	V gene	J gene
ASTPDRGTDTQY	TRBV10-1	TRBJ2-3
ASRIPGQGPNEQF	TRBV6-4	TRBJ2-1
ASSEYKRGYSGYT	TRBV25-1	TRBJ1-2
ASSPTGAGELF	TRBV18	TRBJ2-2
ASKGTSGESDTQY	TRBV19	TRBJ2-3
ASSLIWGHTGELF	TRBV5-4	TRBJ2-2
ASRPPGISGNTIY	TRBV6-6	TRBJ1-3
ASSPPRGGSYNEQF	TRBV9	TRBJ2-1
ASSYLHRDTEAF	TRBV6-2/TRBV6-3	TRBJ1-1
ASSSQGSGNTIY	TRBV5-1	TRBJ1-3
ASSVLGVGNGYT	TRBV2	TRBJ1-2
ASGSRDLSSGANVLT	TRBV12-5	TRBJ2-6